The 8 T cell receptor beta chains below all came from one sample that was sequenced in a study of blood T cell repertoires in COVID-19. Generated by immunoSEQ multiplex PCR, the TCRdb table keeps only in-frame clones and is missing some. The sample lists 120,000 or so clones, about 80% occurring once. Sequences were obtained from peripheral blood. The origin of the receptors is a woman aged 45-59 years with acute or convalescent COVID-19.

This chain joins TRBV5-5 and TRBJ1-5; D not certain. Germline V gene lookup returns CDR1 SGHKS and CDR2 YYEKEE (reference sequence). CDR3 length equals 16 residues. V lost 0 bases, J lost 0 bases, and 10 bases lay in between. CDR3 region: CASSLGTHTSNQPQHF. CDR3 bases: TGTGCCAGCAGCTTGGGTACCCACACTAGCAATCAGCCCCAGCATTTT. The full variable domain, its missing parts supplied by reference TRBV5-5 and TRBJ1-5, is DAGVTQSPTHLIKTRGQQVTLRCSPISGHKSVSWYQQVLGQGPQFIFQYYEKEERGRGNFPDRFSARQFPNYSSELNVNALLLGDSALYLCASSLGTHTSNQPQHFGDGTRLSIL.

CDR3 nucleotide sequence: TGTGCCAGCAGCCCCGCCGGGGACAGGGTCGTCGCTGGCTACACCTTC. It translates to CASSPAGDRVVAGYTF. V usage is TRBV7-9 and J usage is TRBJ1-2; 9 bases agree with TRBD1. The CDR3 is made up of 16 amino acids. Looked up from germline, CDR1 is SEHNR and CDR2 is FQNEAQ (reference sequence). V shed 5 bases, J shed 7 bases, and the junction held 14 bases outside the gene matches.

This clone was counted between two and nine times. J is TRBJ2-1 and V is TRBV9; 9 bases fit TRBD2. Trimming at V came to 4 bases and at J to 1 base, leaving 9 bases not matched to a gene. Germline CDR1 is SGDLS and CDR2 is YYNGEE. This CDR3 contains 17 residues. DNA for the CDR3: TGTGCCAGCAGCCTCACGGGCGGGGGGGCATCCTACAATGAGCAGTTCTTC. Its translation: CASSLTGGGASYNEQFF.

The CDR3 loop is CASSQDILGHYGYTF. The CDR3 DNA reads TGTGCCAGCAGCCAAGATATCCTGGGCCACTATGGCTACACCTTC. The chain couples TRBV4-2 to TRBJ1-2; the D is unclear. This CDR3 has 15 residues. Germline CDR1 LGHNA, CDR2 YNFKEQ. V was shortened by 0 bases and J by 3 bases, with 11 bases between the two germline ends.

The chain combines TRBV7-2 with TRBJ2-2; maybe TRBD1 (5 bases). Germline-derived CDR1 and CDR2 are SGHTA and FQGNSA. Trimming took 2 bases from V and 1 from J, leaving 11 bases between them. The CDR3 contains 16 residues. CDR3 region: CASSLLGLGNTGELFF. The CDR3 region has the DNA TGTGCCAGCAGCTTACTGGGGCTGGGGAACACCGGGGAGCTGTTTTTT.

The rearrangement links TRBV13 to TRBJ2-4; 8 bases agree with TRBD2. V shed 3 bases, J shed 9 bases, and the junction held 1 base outside the gene matches. Per germline, CDR1 PRHDT and CDR2 FYEKMQ (reference sequence). The CDR3 is 12 amino acids. The chain's CDR3 is CASSLAGGIQYF. In DNA form, the CDR3 reads TGTGCCAGCAGCTTGGCGGGGGGCATTCAGTACTTC.

A single count supports this clone. The gene calls are TRBV30 and TRBJ1-5, with TRBD1 matching over 10 bases. Trimming at V came to 5 bases and at J to 6 bases, leaving 10 bases not matched to a gene. Germline V lookup: CDR1 GTSNPN, CDR2 SVGIG (reference sequence). CDR3 length equals 15 residues. The CDR3 region has the DNA TGTGCCTGGGGTTTAGCCGGGACAGGGGCTCAGCCCCAGCATTTT. The encoded protein is CAWGLAGTGAQPQHF.

The gene calls are TRBV19 and TRBJ1-2; possibly TRBD1 for D (6 bases). Between the trimmed V and J ends, which lost 6 bases and 4 bases, there was a span of 21 bases. This CDR3 spans 16 amino acids. Germline CDR1 reads LNHDA; CDR2 reads SQIVND (reference sequence). The CDR3 protein is CASSNLGGQLTYGYTF. CDR3 nucleotides: TGTGCCAGTAGCAATCTAGGCGGACAGCTAACCTATGGCTACACCTTC.